This T cell receptor beta chain was recorded in a study of T cells in Graves' hyperthyroidism and ophthalmopathy. Uncontrolled infection, other autoimmune disease, pregnancy or lactation excluded patients. Used for diagnoses were clinical symptoms, serum thyroxine and TRAb, thyroid ultrasound and orbital computed tomography. About 9.4 ml fresh peripheral blood yielded the PBMCs. There are 13 residues in the CDR3. Germline V gene sequence: CDR1 LNHDA, CDR2 SQIVND (reference sequence). Whole-study findings and limits: Most thyroid clonotypes that were expanded above 0.001 also turned up in blood.

TCR beta CDR3 regions were amplified from RNA transcripts. The primer set for the first-round RT-PCR of the TCR CDR3 was HTBI. In TCRdb, the multiplex PCR reads were re-called with MiXCR into one record per CDR3 protein. The sample lists about 52,000 distinct CDR3 sequences, approximately 52% occurring once. Remarks on this clonotype: Antigen specificity is unknown. The junction and the germline gene differ at one end; a read error may be behind it.

This chain joins TRBV19 and TRBJ2-5; a possible D gene is TRBD1 (5 bases). Input material: blood. The origin of this receptor is a woman aged 45-59 years with Graves' ophthalmopathy. CDR3 sequence reads: CASNMGLEETQYF. The DNA of the CDR3 is TGCGCCAGTAACATGGGGCTGGAAGAGACCCAGTACTTC.